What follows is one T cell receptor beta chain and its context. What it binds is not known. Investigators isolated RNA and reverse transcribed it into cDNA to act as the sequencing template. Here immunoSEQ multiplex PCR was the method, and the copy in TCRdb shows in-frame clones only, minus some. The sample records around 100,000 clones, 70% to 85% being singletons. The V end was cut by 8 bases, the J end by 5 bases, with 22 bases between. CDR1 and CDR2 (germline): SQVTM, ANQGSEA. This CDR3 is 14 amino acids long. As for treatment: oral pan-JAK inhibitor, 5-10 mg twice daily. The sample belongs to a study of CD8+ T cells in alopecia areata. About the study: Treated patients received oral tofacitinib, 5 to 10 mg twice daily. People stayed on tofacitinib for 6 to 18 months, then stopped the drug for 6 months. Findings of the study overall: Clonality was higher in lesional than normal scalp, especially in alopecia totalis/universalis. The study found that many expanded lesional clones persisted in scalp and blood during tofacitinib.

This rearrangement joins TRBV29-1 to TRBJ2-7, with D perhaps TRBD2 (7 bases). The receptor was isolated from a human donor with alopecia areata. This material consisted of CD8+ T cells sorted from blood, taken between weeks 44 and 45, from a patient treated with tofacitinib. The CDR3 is CSTEGGQGSHEQYF. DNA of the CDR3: TGCAGCACTGAGGGGGGGCAGGGTAGCCACGAGCAGTACTTC.